This T cell receptor beta chain derives from a study of post-analysis software for immune sequencing data. Points from the study as a whole: In patients, TRBV5-6, TRBV5-1 and TRBV20-1 belonged to roughly 5 TRBV segments found more frequently than in controls. Co-batched samples clustered tightly together by F measure. Multiple sclerosis patients had significantly lower normalized Chao1 diversity than controls.

Germline V lookup: CDR1 MDHEN, CDR2 SYDVKM. CDR3 size: 15 residues. Trimming shortened V by 4 bases and J by 1 base, and 11 bases separated the two germline ends. Sequencing libraries made from TCR beta cDNA carried unique molecular identifiers. T cells numbering roughly 0.85 to 11 million gave rise to roughly 550,000 cDNA molecules. From the PCR reads, TCRdb called clonotypes with MiXCR, one entry per CDR3 protein. Of more than 450,000 distinct CDR3 sequences listed, around a third were seen once; the top ten hold 4.5% to 7.5%. In the case of this clonotype: Its target is not known.

This chain connects TRBV28 to TRBJ1-5, with D perhaps matching TRBD1 (6 bases). What was sequenced was blood. This clonotype originated in a girl aged 2-17 years with multiple sclerosis. The chain's CDR3 is CASSSITGSNQPQHF. CDR3 sequence (DNA): TGTGCCAGCAGTTCCATCACAGGGAGCAATCAGCCCCAGCATTTT.